The entry that follows covers one TCR beta chain sequence. It lacks a known antigen. No much larger clone exists at a distance of one base, and base qualities are not known. The data were obtained in a study of shared clonotypes between healthy human individuals (dated by TCRdb to 2019 to 2021). Broadly, across the study: The cohort comprised a couple of women and a few men aged 18 to 49 years. The study deeply sequenced blood TCR repertoires of five healthy adults to estimate repertoire size and the extent of clonotype sharing between individuals. Libraries were prepared and TCR repertoires were sequenced by different laboratories using diverse techniques, in order to increase sequencing depth and limit assay-specific biases. Per donor, leukapheresis produced somewhere between about 0.8 and 9 billion PBMCs. What the authors observed across the whole study: Sampling was restricted to blood, and TCR repertoires in tissues likely differ from the TCR repertoires found in blood. Because the study included only a small number of donors, the genetic and exposure-history diversity represented was limited. Pairwise subsampling indicated that sequencing depth was expected to affect the degree of clonotype sharing among donors.

The CDR3 covers 14 residues, taking in both the cysteine and the phenylalanine. The read is trimmed to its CDR3 DNA, 42 bases read in frame from base 1. CDR1 and CDR2 are drawn from the germline V gene (reference sequence): LNHDA, SQIVND. Relative to germline, V is 4 bases shorter and J is 5 bases shorter, with 11 bases between their ends. Using the deep immunoSEQ assay, multiplex PCR amplified TCR CDR3 regions from genomic DNA. Extracted genomic DNA from each cell subset was distributed evenly across all wells of several immunoSEQ 96-well plates, and each plate was treated as a replicate. For unsorted PBMC, approximately 300 ng of genomic DNA, equivalent to approximately 30,000 T cell genomes, went into each replicate PCR. Ten immunoSEQ deep assay plates were used to sequence unsorted PBMC genomic DNA. Purified libraries were quantified with a Qubit 3.0 fluorometer, sized on a Bioanalyzer 2100, and re-quantified with the KAPA Library Quantification kit. Each immunoSEQ 96-well plate was sequenced on its own single-read 150-cycle Illumina NextSeq 550 flow cell. Per the authors' processing: The immunoSEQ output contained only junctional sequences without quality scores, so filtering could not match that applied to full-length reads. To assign V/J genes and CDR3, sequences were annotated against IMGT germline references using PyIR, a Python wrapper for IgBLAST v1.9. Reads with weak V/J assignments (E-value above 1e-6), missing CDR3, stop codons, out-of-frame junctions, or ambiguous translated residues were removed. V3J clonotypes were defined as sequences sharing an identical inferred V gene, J gene, and CDR3 amino acid sequence. Percentage overlap between repertoires was calculated by dividing the number of shared unique clonotypes by the size of the smaller repertoire. RTK rarefaction, the Chao1 estimator, and Recon v2.1 estimates of unobserved clonotypes were used to assess repertoire richness. The immuneACCESS repertoire file appears here via TCRdb, limited to in-frame rearrangements. These files lack a portion of the clones; in checked studies, under half of the deficit traces to unresolved V genes, and the cause of the others is not known. V, J and clone size were drawn from that table, and D and trimming were deduced from the DNA. The sample table holds about half a million clones, of which roughly 83% were seen once. The ten top clones hold over 10% of the sample.

The donors were healthy, HIV-negative adults who had no recently reported acute infections or vaccinations. All donors were Caucasian adults living in Nashville, Tennessee, USA. For unsorted samples, 75 million to 90 million PBMCs were counted and genomic DNA was extracted with the QIAamp DNA Blood Mini kit. After blood collection by leukapheresis, PBMCs were isolated using Ficoll-Histopaque density gradient centrifugation and then cryopreserved in the vapor phase of liquid nitrogen. The sequencing sample was made of PBMCs. The clonotype was recovered from a woman in her thirties or forties in good health. Some clones in this sample may be carry-over from other donors' samples. The sequence joins TRBV19 to TRBJ2-2; the D gene cannot be named for sure. In nucleotide form, the sequence is TGTGCCAGTAGTAGCCAGGCCCAAACCGGGGAGCTGTTTTTT. Its protein product is CASSSQAQTGELFF.